The rows below give T cell receptor beta chains drawn from one sample of a study of cytomegalovirus exposure and HLA in healthy donors. Generated by immunoSEQ multiplex PCR, the TCRdb table keeps only in-frame clones and is missing some. The sample records 150,000 to 200,000 clones, around 83% being singletons. The sequenced sample consisted of PBMCs. These receptors were obtained from a man in his fifties or sixties in good health and CMV-seropositive. Both conserved end residues are part of each CDR3. Rows give clone size only sometimes, using once, few, many, or a class for an expanded clone.

J gene	clone size	V gene	CDR3 protein
TRBJ1-2	-	TRBV4-2	CASSQEIRDGYTF
TRBJ2-1	-	TRBV5-1	CASTSSGSYNEQFF
TRBJ2-3	-	TRBV19	CASSGLAGMNTQYF
TRBJ1-1	few	TRBV5-6	CASSLYQGIEAFF
TRBJ2-6	-	TRBV2	CASSPSGISGANVLTF
TRBJ1-5	-	TRBV4-1	CASSRERQDNQPQHF
TRBJ2-3	-	TRBV5-6	CASSLGIRQGTDTQYF
TRBJ1-1	-	TRBV7-9	CASSSTLGSGGTEAFF
TRBJ2-1	-	TRBV11-2	CASSPRTRNYNEQFF
TRBJ2-5	-	TRBV5-1	CASSPTGGVAETQYF
TRBJ2-3	-	TRBV7-2	CASSLGGGLFTDTQYF
TRBJ1-6	-	TRBV6-5	CASSFELDSPLHF
TRBJ1-2	-	TRBV6-4	CASRVDRGWNYGYTF
TRBJ2-1	-	TRBV5-8	CASSWAGTSGVNEQFF
TRBJ1-2	-	TRBV6-5	CASSRQGAHGYTF
TRBJ2-6	once	TRBV29-1	CSVEGGTGANVLTF
TRBJ2-7	-	TRBV5-6	CASSFRPGTYEQYF
TRBJ1-1	-	TRBV27	CASSPGLMNTEAFF
TRBJ2-5	-	TRBV7-9	CASSWLTAPQETQYF
TRBJ1-2	-	TRBV19	CASSTSTGANYGYTF
TRBJ1-5	-	TRBV2	CASSDSGGARPQHF
TRBJ2-7	-	TRBV11-1	CASSFQGSSYEQYF
TRBJ2-1	-	TRBV19	CASSGTSGRANEQFF
TRBJ1-5	-	TRBV4-1	CASSQDTGADQPQHF
TRBJ1-4	-	TRBV5-5	CASSLVAGGGEKLFF
TRBJ2-5	once	TRBV25-1	CASSDGGTGQETQYF
TRBJ1-5	-	TRBV6-6	CASSPSGGSQPQHF
TRBJ2-1	-	TRBV7-3	CASSLTSGSGVNEQFF
TRBJ2-3	-	TRBV19	CASRSGTSTDTQYF
TRBJ2-2	-	TRBV10-1	CASGQGYGELFF
TRBJ2-1	-	TRBV2	CASRRDPATAQFF
TRBJ1-1	-	TRBV25-1	CASSGQGMNTEAFF
TRBJ2-3	-	TRBV6-5	CASSATVREGQYF
TRBJ1-2	-	TRBV7-3	CASSLTPEVYGYTF
TRBJ1-5	-	TRBV7-9	CSSSLGDGDYNQPQHF
TRBJ1-4	-	TRBV7-9	CASSFHSEKLFF
TRBJ1-5	-	TRBV6-1	CASREQGANQPQHF
TRBJ2-7	-	TRBV28	CASSLGGLGHLYEQYF
TRBJ2-5	-	TRBV1	CTSSQVGLAGGETQYF
TRBJ1-2	-	TRBV6-1	CASSEGGVLYGYTF
TRBJ2-1	-	TRBV4-1	CASSRFRGAASSYNEQFF
TRBJ2-7	once	TRBV9	CASSGDTGYEQYF
TRBJ2-3	-	TRBV5-1	CASSPGLAGGRTDTQYF
TRBJ1-2	-	TRBV30	CAWKVPGADYGYTF
TRBJ1-3	-	TRBV7-2	CASSRGGGNTIYF
TRBJ1-6	-	TRBV9	CASSVAPSGNNSPLHF
TRBJ2-7	-	TRBV27	CASSLDRSGVEQYF